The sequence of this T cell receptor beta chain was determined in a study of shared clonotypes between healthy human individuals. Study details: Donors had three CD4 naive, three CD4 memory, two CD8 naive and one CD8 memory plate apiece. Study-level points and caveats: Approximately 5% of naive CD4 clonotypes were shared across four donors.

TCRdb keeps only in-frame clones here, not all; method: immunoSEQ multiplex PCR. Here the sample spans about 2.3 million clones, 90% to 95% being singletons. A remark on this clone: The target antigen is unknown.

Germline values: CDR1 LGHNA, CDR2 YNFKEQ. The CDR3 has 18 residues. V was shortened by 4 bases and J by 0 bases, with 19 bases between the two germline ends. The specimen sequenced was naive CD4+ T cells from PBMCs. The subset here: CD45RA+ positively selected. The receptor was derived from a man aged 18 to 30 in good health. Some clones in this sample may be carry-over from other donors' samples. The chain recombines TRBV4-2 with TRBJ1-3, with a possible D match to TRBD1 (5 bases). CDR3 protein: CASSPSIRVGYSGNTIYF. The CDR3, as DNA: TGTGCCAGCAGCCCGTCTATCAGGGTAGGATACTCTGGAAACACCATATATTTT.